The 6 T cell receptor beta chains given below trace back to one sample, sequenced in a study of post-analysis software for immune sequencing data. Points from the study as a whole: Higher frequency in patients than in controls was seen for five TRBV segments, with TRBV5-6, TRBV5-1 and TRBV20-1 among them.

Their cognate antigens are unknown. Built from TCR beta cDNA, the libraries had unique molecular identifiers in them. TCRdb reprocessed the PCR reads via MiXCR and lists one record per CDR3 protein. The sample has approximately 460,000 distinct CDR3 sequences; under 55% are singletons. Material for sequencing was blood. These receptor sequences come from a girl between 5 and 17 years old with multiple sclerosis.

The V and J genes are TRBV12-3 or TRBV12-4 and TRBJ1-1; D unresolved. V shed 3 bases and J shed 1 base, with 15 bases lying between them. The CDR3 covers 16 residues. The CDR3, as DNA: TGTGCCAGCAGTTTTGGCCCGGCAGTTCAGAACACTGAAGCTTTCTTT. It specifies CASSFGPAVQNTEAFF.

The chain links TRBV3-1 to TRBJ2-3; D ambiguous. The CDR3 sequence is 12 residues long. Germline lookup yields CDR1 LGHDT and CDR2 YNNKEL (reference sequence). V lost 0 bases and J 8 bases, leaving 6 bases between the germline ends. This chain's CDR3 is CASSQERVTQYF. The CDR3 DNA sequence: TGTGCCAGCAGCCAAGAACGGGTTACGCAGTATTTT.

This clonotype was seen a handful of times. This rearrangement joins TRBV4-1 to TRBJ2-7; D tentatively reads TRBD1 or TRBD2 (5 bases each). Germline-derived CDR1 and CDR2 are MGHRA and YSYEKL. Trimming stripped 0 bases from V and 3 bases from J, with 12 bases between. This CDR3 is built from 15 residues. The CDR3 loop is CASSQEEGRSYEQYF. The CDR3 region has the DNA TGCGCCAGCAGCCAAGAAGAGGGGAGAAGCTACGAGCAGTACTTC.

The gene calls are TRBV10-3 and TRBJ2-3; 7 bases line up with TRBD1. CDR1 is ENHRY and CDR2 is SYGVKD in the germline V gene. After removal of 10 bases from V and 8 bases from J, the junction contained 9 bases not matched to a gene. This CDR3 spans 12 amino acids. CDR3 in amino acids: CATAPQGRTQYF. The DNA for the CDR3 is TGTGCCACCGCCCCACAGGGGCGTACGCAGTATTTT.

In its sample, this clonotype was seen a few times. This chain connects TRBV6-6 to TRBJ2-4; D is unclear. This CDR3 spans 16 amino acids. Germline CDR1 is MNHNY and CDR2 is SVGAGI (reference sequence). V was cut by 0 bases and J by 0 bases, with 9 bases left in between. The CDR3 sequence: CASSYSWTVAKNIQYF. The CDR3 DNA is TGTGCCAGCAGTTACTCGTGGACCGTAGCCAAAAACATTCAGTACTTC.

The V call is TRBV5-1, the J call TRBJ2-3, with 7 bases lining up with TRBD2. This CDR3 spans 14 amino acids. V was pared by 2 bases and J by 7 bases, with 7 bases of the junction left unmatched. Germline values: CDR1 SGHRS, CDR2 YFSETQ. The CDR3 reads CASSLAGIGNTQYF. CDR3 bases: TGCGCCAGCAGCTTAGCGGGAATAGGAAATACGCAGTATTTT.